A selection of T cell receptor beta chains follows, all from one sample in a study of human T cells and chemical hapten exposure. TCRdb reanalysed the RACE reads using MiXCR and keeps one entry per CDR3 protein. The table lists 100,000 to 150,000 distinct CDR3 sequences, roughly 9% of them singletons. Sequenced: whole blood. These TCRs come from a male donor in good health. Some clones in this sample may be carry-over from other donors' samples. Each CDR3 is given with its conserved first and last residue. A D gene is named only where the DNA matches it firmly. A clone size is listed for some rows: how often the clone was seen (once, few, many), or a class if it is expanded.

many,TRBV6-2/TRBV6-3,TRBJ2-3,-,CASSYLEGLTSDTQYF,TGTGCCAGCAGTTACTTGGAGGGGTTAACCTCAGATACGCAGTATTTT
few,TRBV5-4,TRBJ2-2,-,CASSLEGFSGELFF,TGTGCCAGCAGCTTGGAAGGTTTCAGCGGGGAGCTGTTTTTT
-,TRBV20-1,TRBJ1-3,-,CSARDGHSGNTIYF,TGCAGTGCTAGAGATGGACACTCTGGAAACACCATATATTTT
many,TRBV7-8,TRBJ2-1,TRBD2,CASSLTGGPVNEQFF,TGTGCCAGCAGCTTAACGGGGGGGCCTGTGAATGAGCAGTTCTTC
few,TRBV15,TRBJ2-2,-,CATSSLGETNTGELFF,TGTGCCACCAGCAGCCTTGGAGAGACGAACACCGGGGAGCTGTTTTTT
few,TRBV5-5,TRBJ2-4,-,CASSLDENIQYF,TGTGCCAGCAGCCTGGACGAGAACATTCAGTACTTC
-,TRBV7-6,TRBJ2-2,TRBD1,CASSPGTGGRNTGELFF,TGTGCCAGCAGCCCCGGGACAGGGGGTAGGAACACCGGGGAGCTGTTTTTT
-,TRBV5-1,TRBJ1-1,-,CASSLVNGRTEAFF,TGCGCCAGCAGCTTGGTAAACGGACGGACTGAAGCTTTCTTT
-,TRBV27,TRBJ1-1,TRBD1,CASSHRGLDTEAFF,TGTGCCAGCAGCCACAGGGGGCTGGACACTGAAGCTTTCTTT
-,TRBV11-3,TRBJ2-2,-,CASSLHGLGTNTGELFF,TGTGCCAGCAGCCTCCACGGTTTGGGGACCAACACCGGGGAGCTGTTTTTT
few,TRBV2,TRBJ2-7,TRBD2,CASSEGTSGRVEQYF,TGTGCCAGCAGTGAAGGGACTAGCGGGAGGGTCGAGCAGTACTTC
many,TRBV4-3,TRBJ1-3,-,CASSHTTGFGNTIYF,TGCGCCAGCAGCCATACAACAGGGTTTGGAAACACCATATATTTT
few,TRBV20-1,TRBJ1-1,TRBD1,CSAREGTGSTEAFF,TGCAGTGCTAGAGAGGGGACAGGGTCAACTGAAGCTTTCTTT
many,TRBV29-1,TRBJ1-1,-,CSATTPNTEAFF,TGCAGCGCCACTACACCGAACACTGAAGCTTTCTTT
-,TRBV12-3/TRBV12-4,TRBJ2-4,-,CASSLIRTSDIQYF,TGTGCCAGCAGTTTGATCCGGACCAGCGACATTCAGTACTTC
few,TRBV5-5,TRBJ2-7,-,CASSLGAIEQYF,TGTGCCAGCAGCTTGGGGGCGATCGAGCAGTACTTC
many,TRBV2,TRBJ1-4,TRBD1,CASSETGVREKLFF,TGTGCCAGCAGCGAAACAGGGGTTAGAGAAAAACTGTTTTTT
-,TRBV25-1,TRBJ2-7,TRBD2,CASSEFGRGPEQYF,TGTGCCAGCAGTGAATTTGGGAGGGGACCCGAGCAGTACTTC
few,TRBV2,TRBJ2-7,-,CASGDGSYEQYF,TGTGCCAGCGGGGACGGATCCTACGAGCAGTACTTC
-,TRBV4-2,TRBJ2-1,TRBD2,CVSSQDGSSGSYNEQFF,TGTGTCAGCAGCCAAGACGGGTCTAGCGGGAGTTACAATGAGCAGTTCTTC
-,TRBV3-1,TRBJ2-7,TRBD2,CASSLTSGRDEQYF,TGTGCCAGCAGCCTTACTAGCGGGAGGGACGAGCAGTACTTC
many,TRBV7-9,TRBJ1-1,-,CASSLGPMNTEAFF,TGTGCCAGCAGCTTAGGGCCGATGAACACTGAAGCTTTCTTT
many,TRBV18,TRBJ1-2,TRBD1,CASSPQQGQDGYTF,TGTGCCAGCTCACCACAACAGGGGCAGGATGGCTACACCTTC
many,TRBV6-2/TRBV6-3,TRBJ2-1,-,CASSYSSAANEQFF,TGTGCCAGCAGTTACTCGAGCGCAGCGAATGAGCAGTTCTTC
many,TRBV5-1,TRBJ2-5,TRBD1,CASSSGTGAGETQYF,TGCGCCAGCAGCTCGGGGACAGGGGCAGGAGAGACCCAGTACTTC
few,TRBV20-1,TRBJ2-7,TRBD1,CSARRDRVFHEQYF,TGCAGTGCTAGAAGGGACAGGGTCTTCCACGAGCAGTACTTC
few,TRBV19,TRBJ1-1,TRBD1,CASSRTGTNTEAFF,TGTGCCAGTAGTAGGACAGGGACGAACACTGAAGCTTTCTTT
few,TRBV20-1,TRBJ2-5,-,CSAREGTKTQETQYF,TGCAGTGCTAGGGAGGGGACGAAAACCCAAGAGACCCAGTACTTC
-,TRBV2,TRBJ2-2,-,CASIPRREGTGELFF,TGTGCCAGCATCCCCCGCAGGGAAGGAACCGGGGAGCTGTTTTTT
many,TRBV9,TRBJ2-7,TRBD2,CASSYLPTSPSYEQYF,TGTGCCAGCAGCTACCTCCCGACTAGCCCTTCCTACGAGCAGTACTTC
-,TRBV5-6,TRBJ2-2,-,CASSLSPGNTGELFF,TGTGCCAGCAGCTTGTCACCGGGGAACACCGGGGAGCTGTTTTTT
few,TRBV18,TRBJ2-5,TRBD2,CASSPSSGSGMETQYF,TGTGCCAGCTCACCGTCTAGCGGGAGCGGAATGGAGACCCAGTACTTC
few,TRBV2,TRBJ1-4,-,CASSEASYEKLFF,TGTGCCAGCAGTGAAGCGAGTTATGAAAAACTGTTTTTT